Listed below are T cell receptor beta chains from one sample, sequenced in a study of T cells in Graves' hyperthyroidism and ophthalmopathy. MiXCR was run by TCRdb on the multiplex PCR reads, yielding one entry per CDR3 protein. The sample records fewer than 450,000 distinct CDR3 sequences, about 18% being singletons. The sample was blood. All receptors derive from a woman in her 30s with Graves' hyperthyroidism that later progressed to Graves' ophthalmopathy. Both conserved end residues are part of each CDR3. D genes are given only for firm matches. Not all rows give a size; the values are once, few, many and, for expanded clones, a class.

clone_size	d_call	j_call	v_call	cdr3_nt	cdr3_aa
few	-	TRBJ2-2	TRBV24-1	TGTGCCACCAGTGATTTGATTGCCGGGGAGCTGTTTTTT	CATSDLIAGELFF
many	TRBD1	TRBJ1-1	TRBV6-1	TGTGCCAGCAGACAGGGGTTTTTGAACACTGAAGCTTTCTTT	CASRQGFLNTEAFF
-	-	TRBJ2-4	TRBV27	TGTGCCAGCAGTTTAGAGGCTACTAAAAACATTCAGTACTTC	CASSLEATKNIQYF
-	TRBD2	TRBJ2-3	TRBV4-1	TGCGCCAGCAGCCCCTTCCCCGGGACTAGAGGGGCAGATACGCAGTATTTT	CASSPFPGTRGADTQYF
few	TRBD1	TRBJ2-2	TRBV7-8	TGTGCCAGCAGCTTATTAGGCAGGGGGTCCACCGGGGAGCTGTTTTTT	CASSLLGRGSTGELFF
-	-	TRBJ2-1	TRBV7-9	TGTGCCAGCACTAGGGGACGGAGCTCCTACAATGAGCAGTTCTTC	CASTRGRSSYNEQFF
many	-	TRBJ2-7	TRBV5-1	TGCGCCAGCAGCTTGGCCCCCTACAGGTCGAACTCCTACGAGCAGTACTTC	CASSLAPYRSNSYEQYF
many	-	TRBJ2-7	TRBV20-1	TGCAGTGCTAGTCCTATAGATGGGAAGCGAGTTTACGAGCAGTACTTC	CSASPIDGKRVYEQYF
few	-	TRBJ2-1	TRBV27	TGTGCCAGCAGTTTATTCCTGGTACCAAGCCCATACAATGTGCAGTTCTTC	CASSLFLVPSPYNVQFF
many	-	TRBJ1-1	TRBV11-2	TGTGCCAGCAGCTCAGAGCGAGGCACTGAAGCTTTCTTT	CASSSERGTEAFF
-	-	TRBJ1-5	TRBV5-6	TGTGCCAGCAGCCGTGGTTTCGCCGGGACGGGTAACAATCAGCCCCAGCATTTT	CASSRGFAGTGNNQPQHF
-	TRBD1	TRBJ2-6	TRBV4-2	TGTGCCAGCAGCCAAGATGGACAGGGTGCTGGGGCCAACGTCCTGACTTTC	CASSQDGQGAGANVLTF
few	TRBD2	TRBJ2-5	TRBV7-8	TGTGCCAGCAGCTTATCGGGACTAGCGGCCCAAGAGACCCAGTACTTC	CASSLSGLAAQETQYF
-	-	TRBJ2-2	TRBV19	TGTGCCAGTCGAACCCTGGACACGAACACCGGGGAGCTGTTTTTT	CASRTLDTNTGELFF
many	-	TRBJ1-1	TRBV2	TGTGCCAGCAGTGAAAGGGGCCAAGGCCCTGAAGCTTTCTTT	CASSERGQGPEAFF
few	-	TRBJ1-5	TRBV10-2	TGCGCCAGCAGTGAGGGGGTTACTAGCAATCAGCCCCAGCATTTT	CASSEGVTSNQPQHF
many	-	TRBJ2-7	TRBV20-1	TGCAGTGCTAAAAACCGGGACACCGACGGATTCTACGAGCAGTACTTC	CSAKNRDTDGFYEQYF
many	-	TRBJ1-5	TRBV28	TGTGCCAGCAGTTCCAAACTTCGGAGTCAGCCCCAGCATTTT	CASSSKLRSQPQHF
few	-	TRBJ2-1	TRBV15	TGTGCCACCAGTATGGACAGCAACAATGAGCAGTTTTTC	CATSMDSNNEQFF
many	TRBD1	TRBJ2-7	TRBV5-1	TGCGCCAGCAGCTTGGGTTGGACAGGGGGCTACCAAACCTACGAGCAGTACTTC	CASSLGWTGGYQTYEQYF
-	-	TRBJ2-7	TRBV2	TGTGCCAGCAGTGTAGGGCTTGGGGACGAGCAGTACTTC	CASSVGLGDEQYF
few	-	TRBJ1-3	TRBV4-1	TGCGCCAGCAGACGCGGACCGGACTCTGGAGACACCATATATTTT	CASRRGPDSGDTIYF
-	-	TRBJ1-6	TRBV2	TGTGCCAGCAGTGAAGCTGCCGGGGAGCATAATTCACCCCTCCACTTT	CASSEAAGEHNSPLHF
many	-	TRBJ2-7	TRBV27	TGTGCCAGCAGTTCCGGGACTCCCGTCCCCTACGAGCAGTACTTC	CASSSGTPVPYEQYF
-	-	TRBJ2-1	TRBV19	TGTGCCAGTAGTACTCCGGGCCTGCGGCAGTTCTTC	CASSTPGLRQFF
many	TRBD2	TRBJ2-5	TRBV14	TGTGCCAGCAGCCAAGATTTCTCGGGAGGGGAGACCCAGTACTTC	CASSQDFSGGETQYF
-	-	TRBJ2-2	TRBV4-1	TGCGCCAGCAGCCAAGTTGGGTATGACACCGGGGAGCTGTTTTTT	CASSQVGYDTGELFF
-	-	TRBJ2-7	TRBV18	TGTGCCAGCTCACCGGGCGGAGAGCAGTACTTC	CASSPGGEQYF